A single sample gave rise to the 5 T cell receptor beta chains below, sequenced in a study of CD8 T cells in cerebrospinal fluid in Alzheimer's disease (dated by TCRdb to the early 2020s). Library creation used 10x single-cell sequencing. Sequenced on a NextSeq 550. TCRdb reprocessed the reads; each CDR3 protein sequence makes one entry, and DNA is unavailable. Per the sample table, the count is under 1,500 distinct CDR3 sequences. The leading ten clones occupy about 16% of the sample. Material for sequencing was cerebrospinal fluid. Receptors originate from a human donor with Parkinson's disease.

By frequency, this clonotype is medium-sized (0.01 to 0.1%). The CDR3 sequence: CSAPDGYSYEQYF. This sequence joins TRBV20-1 and TRBJ2-7. The CDR3 contains 13 residues. Per germline, CDR1 DFQATT and CDR2 SNEGSKA (reference sequence).

This clonotype is medium-sized by frequency. The chain employs TRBV5-1 and TRBJ2-7; the D call from TCRdb, TRBD1, cannot be confirmed without DNA. Germline CDR1 is SGHRS and CDR2 is YFSETQ. The CDR3 is 16 amino acids. CDR3 sequence reads: CASSLVGRVSSYEQYF.

This clonotype is classed as large by frequency. The CDR3 loop is CASRKGTFTGELFF. The chain employs TRBV12-3 or TRBV12-4 and TRBJ2-2; TCRdb calls TRBD2, which cannot be checked without DNA. This CDR3 has 14 residues.

This clonotype is medium-sized (0.01 to 0.1%) by frequency. V is TRBV3-1 and J is TRBJ2-2; there is no DNA to check the TCRdb D call of TRBD1. This CDR3 has 17 residues. Germline assignment: CDR1 LGHDT and CDR2 YNNKEL (reference sequence). The CDR3: CASSPRMERVWTGELFF.

This clonotype is medium-sized by frequency. The J gene is TRBJ2-7, the V gene TRBV5-6; TCRdb's D gene call, TRBD2, goes unchecked for lack of DNA. Germline V lookup: CDR1 SGHDT, CDR2 YYEEEE. This CDR3 is built from 16 residues. CDR3 residues: CASSLKLAGVYYEQYF.